A selection of T cell receptor beta chains follows, all from one sample in a study of cytomegalovirus exposure and HLA in healthy donors. The repertoire was sequenced with immunoSEQ multiplex PCR; TCRdb's copy has only in-frame clones and lacks some. The sample has about 110,000 clones, approximately 76% seen once; the top ten hold around 7.7%. Sequenced sample: PBMCs. The receptors derive from a woman aged 50 to 60 in good health and CMV-seropositive. CDR3s include the opening cysteine and the closing phenylalanine or tryptophan. D genes are given only for firm matches. The size of a clone is reported for some rows only, either as once, few or many, or as a class for expanded clones.

>few|TRBD1|TRBJ2-2|TRBV2
TGTGCCAGCAGCAGGGACAGGACCACCGAAAAAACCGGGGAGCTGTTTTTT
CASSRDRTTEKTGELFF
>once|NA|TRBJ1-1|TRBV5-4
TGTGCCAGCAGCTTGGCCCCCCCCACGACTCGAGGGACTGAAGCTTTCTTT
CASSLAPPTTRGTEAFF
>NA|NA|TRBJ1-6|TRBV2
TGTGCCAGCAGTGAATACGGGTCAAGTTATAATTCACCCCTCCACTTT
CASSEYGSSYNSPLHF
>once|NA|TRBJ1-2|TRBV18
TGTGCCAGCTCACTTGAGGCTGATTCAAGGGGCTACACCTTC
CASSLEADSRGYTF
>NA|TRBD2|TRBJ2-5|TRBV9
TGTGCCAGCAGCGTAGGGGTAGCGGGGGTAAGGGAGACCCAGTACTTC
CASSVGVAGVRETQYF
>NA|NA|TRBJ1-4|TRBV2
TGTGCCAGCAGTGGCGGGGTTGGTAATGAAAAACTGTTTTTT
CASSGGVGNEKLFF
>NA|NA|TRBJ2-3|TRBV20-1
TGCAGTGTTCCGGATACGCAGTATTTT
CSVPDTQYF
>NA|TRBD2|TRBJ2-1|TRBV4-3
TGCGCCAGCAGCTCCCGACTAGCGGGGGTCTTGGAGCAGTTCTTC
CASSSRLAGVLEQFF
>NA|NA|TRBJ1-2|TRBV12-5
TGTGCTAGTGGTTTCGGTAGCCTCTATGGCTACACCTTC
CASGFGSLYGYTF
>NA|TRBD1|TRBJ2-7|TRBV6-5
TGTGCCAGCAGACGATTGACAGGGGGCTCCTACGAGCAGTACTTC
CASRRLTGGSYEQYF
>NA|TRBD2|TRBJ2-5|TRBV13
TGTGCCAGCAGCCTAAGACTAGCAGAGACCCAGTACTTC
CASSLRLAETQYF
>NA|NA|TRBJ2-2|TRBV6-1
TGTGCCAGCAGTAACATACGACAAACCCGGGAGCTGTTTTTT
CASSNIRQTRELFF
>NA|TRBD1|TRBJ2-7|TRBV28
TGTGCCAGCAGTTTCCCTGGACAGGGGAGGGACGAGCAGTACTTC
CASSFPGQGRDEQYF
>NA|TRBD2|TRBJ2-3|TRBV7-3
TGTGCCAGCAGCTTAGGGGTCGGGGGGACAGATACGCAGTATTTT
CASSLGVGGTDTQYF
>NA|NA|TRBJ1-6|TRBV7-3
TGTGCCAGCAGCTTAACGGGGCGCGATTCACCCCTCCACTTT
CASSLTGRDSPLHF
>few|NA|TRBJ2-7|TRBV11-2
TGTGCCAGCAGCGAAGGGACAACCCGGGACGAGCAGTACTTC
CASSEGTTRDEQYF
>NA|NA|TRBJ1-4|TRBV6-1
TGTGCCAGCAGTGACTGTCCAAGTCTCCTAGTCGACAATGAAAAACTGTTTTTT
CASSDCPSLLVDNEKLFF
>NA|TRBD1|TRBJ1-2|TRBV2
TGTGCCAGCACTCAGGGGGCAGGCGGCTACACCTTC
CASTQGAGGYTF
>NA|NA|TRBJ2-1|TRBV7-2
TGTGCCAGCAGCCACGACTTCTACAATGAGCAGTTCTTC
CASSHDFYNEQFF
>NA|TRBD1|TRBJ2-6|TRBV9
TGTGCCAGCAGCCCCCGGGACAGGGTGTTCTCTGGGGCCAACGGCCTGACTTTC
CASSPRDRVFSGANGLTF
>NA|NA|TRBJ1-5|TRBV20-1
TGCAGTGCTTCCAACATCGTGTCCCAGCATTTT
CSASNIVSQHF
>few|TRBD1|TRBJ1-2|TRBV7-9
TGTGCCAGCAGGTCACAGGGGGCACCTAACTATGGCTACACCTTC
CASRSQGAPNYGYTF
>NA|NA|TRBJ1-2|TRBV7-8
TGTGCCAGCAGCACGACTGTGGGGGCACTAAGGTGGTCTTCCACCTTC
CASSTTVGALRWSSTF
>NA|TRBD1|TRBJ2-2|TRBV7-7
TGTGCCAGCAGCTTAGGGAGGACAGGGGCATTCGCGAACACCGGGGAGCTGTTTTTT
CASSLGRTGAFANTGELFF
>few|TRBD2|TRBJ2-5|TRBV13
TGTGCCAGCAGCTTCGTAGCGGGCGGGTACCAAGAGACCCAGTACTTC
CASSFVAGGYQETQYF
>NA|TRBD1|TRBJ2-7|TRBV10-3
TGTGGATCATCAGCGGACAGGGCAATCGAGCAGTACTTC
CGSSADRAIEQYF
>NA|NA|TRBJ1-4|TRBV12-2
TGTGCAAGTCGCTTAGCGGGGACAGGGGCAACTAATGAAAAACTGTTTTTT
CASRLAGTGATNEKLFF
>NA|TRBD1|TRBJ1-4|TRBV7-9
TGTGCCAGCAGCGAACTGAAGACAGGGCCCGAAAAACTGTTTTTT
CASSELKTGPEKLFF
>NA|NA|TRBJ2-7|TRBV7-9
TGTTCCAGCAGCTTAGCTGCCAGAACCTACGAGCAGTACTTC
CSSSLAARTYEQYF
>once|TRBD2|TRBJ2-3|TRBV10-3
TGTGCCATCAGTGAGCCCCCCGGGACTAGCGGGGGTAGCACAGATACGCAGTATTTT
CAISEPPGTSGGSTDTQYF
>NA|NA|TRBJ1-2|TRBV4-3
TGCGCCAGCAGCCAGGTATACAGGGCAGGCTATGGCTACACCTTC
CASSQVYRAGYGYTF
>NA|TRBD2|TRBJ2-7|TRBV6-5
TGTGCCAGCACTAGCGGGAACTCCTACGAGCAGTACTTC
CASTSGNSYEQYF
>NA|NA|TRBJ1-6|TRBV5-1
TGCGCCAGCAGCTTAACAGGGAATAATTCACCCCTCCACTTT
CASSLTGNNSPLHF
>NA|TRBD2|TRBJ2-7|TRBV7-9
TGTGCCAGCAGCTTAGGGCTAGCGGATCAAACCTACGAGCAGTACTTC
CASSLGLADQTYEQYF
>NA|TRBD1|TRBJ1-2|TRBV5-4
TGTGCCAGCGGTGAGGGGGCAAGGGATGACTATGGCTACACCTTC
CASGEGARDDYGYTF
>NA|NA|TRBJ2-1|TRBV5-1
TGCGCCAGCAGCTTGGAGCGGGAGCAGTTCTTC
CASSLEREQFF
>once|NA|TRBJ2-5|TRBV19
TGTGCCAGTAGTATAGGACTACAAGAGACCCAGTACTTC
CASSIGLQETQYF
>few|NA|TRBJ2-7|TRBV10-1
TGCGCCAGCAGTGTGCCAGGCTCCTACGAGCAGTACTTC
CASSVPGSYEQYF
>NA|NA|TRBJ2-1|TRBV9
TGTGCCAGCAGCCCCGGGGATACCTACAATGAGCAGTTCTTC
CASSPGDTYNEQFF
>NA|TRBD2|TRBJ2-3|TRBV9
TGTGCCAGCAGCGCTAGCGGGGGAACCACAGATACGCAGTATTTT
CASSASGGTTDTQYF
>NA|TRBD2|TRBJ2-2|TRBV7-2
TGTGCCAGCAGCCCCCATAGGCGGGGGGGTAGCGGAGTCACCGGGGAGCTGTTTTTT
CASSPHRRGGSGVTGELFF
>NA|NA|TRBJ2-2|TRBV2
TGTGCCAGCAGGGCTGAGAACACCGGGGAGCTGTTTTTT
CASRAENTGELFF
>NA|TRBD2|TRBJ2-1|TRBV5-4
TGTGCCAGCAGCTTGGCCTCTAGCGGGAGTCCCTCCTACAATGAGCAGTTCTTC
CASSLASSGSPSYNEQFF
>NA|TRBD1|TRBJ2-7|TRBV27
TGTGCCAGCAGTTTATCGAGGGACAGGGGGTACGAGCAGTACTTC
CASSLSRDRGYEQYF
>few|TRBD2|TRBJ2-3|TRBV7-2
TGTGCCAGCAGCTTACAGCGGGGGGACGCAGATACGCAGTATTTT
CASSLQRGDADTQYF
>NA|TRBD1|TRBJ2-4|TRBV7-8
TGTGCCAGCAGCTCTCGACAGGGGGTTAACAGTCAGTACTTC
CASSSRQGVNSQYF
>NA|NA|TRBJ2-5|TRBV11-2
TGTGCCAGCAGCTTAGGAGGGCGCCGGGAGACCCAGTACTTC
CASSLGGRRETQYF
>few|NA|TRBJ2-7|TRBV23-1
TGCGCCAGCAGTCTACGGTACAGGGAAGAAAGCGAGCAGTACTTC
CASSLRYREESEQYF
>once|NA|TRBJ2-3|TRBV18
TGTGCCAGCTCACCAATCGGTTCGGCAGATACGCAGTATTTT
CASSPIGSADTQYF
>NA|TRBD2|TRBJ2-3|TRBV7-2
TGTGCCAGCAGCTTAGGGGGACTAGGAAACACAGATACGCAGTATTTT
CASSLGGLGNTDTQYF
>NA|TRBD2|TRBJ2-5|TRBV6-1
TGTGCCAGCAGTCCCCTAGCGGGGGTCCAAGAGACCCAGTACTTC
CASSPLAGVQETQYF
>NA|NA|TRBJ2-5|TRBV10-3
TGTGCCATCAGTGGGGGCCCTCAAGAGACCCAGTACTTC
CAISGGPQETQYF
>NA|TRBD2|TRBJ2-4|TRBV2
TGTGCCAGCAGACGGGGACTAGCGGGAGCCAAAAACATTCAGTACTTC
CASRRGLAGAKNIQYF
>once|TRBD1|TRBJ2-7|TRBV11-1
TGTGCCAGCAGCTCGGACAGGTCCTACGAGCAGTACTTC
CASSSDRSYEQYF